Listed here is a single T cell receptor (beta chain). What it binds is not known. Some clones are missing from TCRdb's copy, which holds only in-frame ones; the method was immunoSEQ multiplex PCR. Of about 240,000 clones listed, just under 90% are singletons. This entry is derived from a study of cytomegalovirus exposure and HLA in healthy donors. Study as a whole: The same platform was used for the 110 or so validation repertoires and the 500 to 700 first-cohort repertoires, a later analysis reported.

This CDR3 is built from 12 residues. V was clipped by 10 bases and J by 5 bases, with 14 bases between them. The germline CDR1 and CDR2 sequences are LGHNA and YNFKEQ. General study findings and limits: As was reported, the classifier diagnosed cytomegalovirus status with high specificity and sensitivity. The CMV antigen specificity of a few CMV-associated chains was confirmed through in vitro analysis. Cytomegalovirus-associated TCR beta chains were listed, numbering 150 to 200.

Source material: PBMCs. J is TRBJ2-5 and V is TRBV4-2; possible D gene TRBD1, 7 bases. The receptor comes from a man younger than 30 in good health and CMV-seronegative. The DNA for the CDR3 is TGTGCCATTCGTCCAGGGGGGGAGACCCAGTACTTC. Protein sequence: CAIRPGGETQYF.